This T cell receptor beta chain is from a study of follicular helper T cells after annual influenza vaccination. The germline CDR1 and CDR2 sequences are SGHRS and YFSETQ. There are 15 residues in the CDR3. V lost 6 bases, J lost 0 bases, and 12 bases lay in between. This sample's time point: 2014-2015 season, pre-vaccination. Clones were sequenced by immunoSEQ multiplex PCR, and TCRdb holds only the in-frame ones, with some missing. This table has about 15,000 clones, 84% appearing once. This clonotype was obtained from an adult who received the influenza vaccine. This chain joins TRBV5-1 and TRBJ1-4, with a tentative D call TRBD1 (5 bases). The specimen comprised CXCR5- memory CD4+ T cells sorted from blood, sampled on the day of influenza vaccination. CDR3 DNA: TGCGCCAGCACCCGCCGAGGGGCAACTAATGAAAAACTGTTTTTT. As protein: CASTRRGATNEKLFF.